This T cell receptor beta chain was identified in a study of human T cells and chemical hapten exposure. Whole-study context: Patients additionally received therapeutic doses of diphenylcyclopropenone on the scalp once a week, and this continued throughout the approximately 26-week study. The cohort included alopecia areata under or over 50% scalp, totalis and universalis. Whole-study results and caveats: Controls had significantly fewer large CDR3 similarity clusters than were formed by expanded TCRs.

This clonotype came up many times. Its antigen is as yet unknown. The germline V gene encodes CDR1 LNHDA and CDR2 SQIVND (reference sequence). With 3 bases removed from V and 3 bases from J, the gap between germline ends came to 8 bases. There are 14 residues in the CDR3. TCRdb recomputed calls from the RACE reads with MiXCR, one row per CDR3 protein. The sample records around 77,000 distinct CDR3 sequences, about 9.1% being singletons. Time point indicated: patch test 1, 2 weeks after DPC sensitization. Treatment noted: therapeutic diphenylcyclopropenone sensitization with weekly scalp DPC. Blood was collected ahead of every patch test applied.

This TCR came from a woman between 40 and 50 years old with alopecia areata. Some clones in this sample may be carry-over from other donors' samples. The input for sequencing was whole blood, taken in connection with sensitization to the hapten diphenylcyclopropenone (DPC). This chain links TRBV19 with TRBJ2-2; perhaps D is TRBD1 or TRBD2 (5 bases each). CDR3 sequence (DNA): TGTGCCAGTAGTATTTGGGGGTACACCGGGGAGCTGTTTTTT. Translating gives CASSIWGYTGELFF.